The next 5 T cell receptor beta chains were all read from a single sample in a study of PD-1 blockade in classical Hodgkin lymphoma. As to time point: cycle 4 day 1 (C4D1), after more than five weeks of nivolumab. All the patients suffered relapse after autologous stem cell transplantation, and brentuximab vedotin exposure differed. TCRdb's copy holds only in-frame clones and misses some; the assay was immunoSEQ multiplex PCR. The data show roughly 16,000 clones, about 83% seen once. The input for sequencing was peripheral blood mononuclear cells (PBMCs), taken before the fourth cycle of nivolumab. The source is a human donor with classical Hodgkin lymphoma.

This clone came up a few times. The chain links TRBV7-9 to TRBJ2-7, with D unresolved. CDR1 and CDR2 from the germline V gene are SEHNR and FQNEAQ (reference sequence). The CDR3 loop spans 12 amino acids. V was clipped by 3 bases and J by 5 bases, with 8 bases between them. In nucleotides, the CDR3 is TGTGCCAGCAGCTTTGTGGGGAACGAGCAGTACTTC. This translates into CASSFVGNEQYF.

The rearrangement uses TRBV5-1 and TRBJ2-7; 9 bases match TRBD2. V lost 4 bases and J lost 4; bases outside the gene matches: 9. The CDR3 extends over 15 amino acids. Germline V gene sequence: CDR1 SGHRS, CDR2 YFSETQ. The CDR3 DNA reads TGCGCCAGCAGCCGGGACGGGACTAGCCCGTACGAGCAGTACTTC. Translation: CASSRDGTSPYEQYF.

This clone has just one count. V usage is TRBV14 and J usage is TRBJ2-3, with D tentatively TRBD1 (6 bases). The CDR3 totals 17 residues. Germline V gene sequence: CDR1 SGHDN, CDR2 FVKESK. Trimming left V 3 bases short and J 0 bases short, with 16 bases between. In DNA, the CDR3 is TGTGCCAGCAGCCACCACTTCAGGGGAACAAGCACAGATACGCAGTATTTT. It yields the protein CASSHHFRGTSTDTQYF.

The chain employs TRBV7-9 and TRBJ1-4; D call uncertain. The CDR3 loop spans 15 amino acids. With 0 bases removed from V and 2 bases from J, the gap between germline ends came to 7 bases. Per the germline V gene, CDR1 is SEHNR and CDR2 is FQNEAQ (reference sequence). This CDR3 reads CASSLADRTNEKLFF. DNA for the CDR3: TGTGCCAGCAGCTTAGCGGATCGTACTAATGAAAAACTGTTTTTT.

The chain uses TRBV7-9 and TRBJ1-1; D possibly corresponds to TRBD1 (5 bases). The CDR3 runs to 15 residues. The V and J ends lost 1 base and 1 base respectively, with 10 bases between them. From germline, CDR1 is SEHNR and CDR2 FQNEAQ (reference sequence). Here the CDR3 reads CASSLGGVGNTEAFF. The CDR3, as DNA: TGTGCCAGCAGCTTAGGAGGGGTAGGGAACACTGAAGCTTTCTTT.